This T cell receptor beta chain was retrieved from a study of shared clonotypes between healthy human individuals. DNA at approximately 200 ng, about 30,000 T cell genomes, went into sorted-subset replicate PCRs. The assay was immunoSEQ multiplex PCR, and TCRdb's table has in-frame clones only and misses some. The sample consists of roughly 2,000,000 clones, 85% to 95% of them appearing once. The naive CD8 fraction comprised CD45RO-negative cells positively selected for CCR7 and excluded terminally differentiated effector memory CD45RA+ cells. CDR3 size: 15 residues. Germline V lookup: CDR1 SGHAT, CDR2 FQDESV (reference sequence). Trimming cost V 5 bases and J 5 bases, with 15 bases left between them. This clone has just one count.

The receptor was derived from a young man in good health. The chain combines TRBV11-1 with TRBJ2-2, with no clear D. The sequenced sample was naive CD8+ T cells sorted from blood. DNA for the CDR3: TGTGCCAGCAGCCCCTCGGTTCTATGGACCGGGGAGCTGTTTTTT. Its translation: CASSPSVLWTGELFF.